This TCR beta chain was found in a study of blood T cell repertoires in COVID-19. Looked up from germline, CDR1 is MNHNS and CDR2 is SASEGT. The ends were cut back, 0 bases at V and 14 bases at J, with 10 bases in the middle. There are 11 residues in the CDR3. Produced via immunoSEQ multiplex PCR; TCRdb's table is partial and in-frame only. The table lists 100,000 to 130,000 clones, around 90% of them singletons. This chain links TRBV6-1 with TRBJ1-2; no reliable D call. This TCR came from a human donor in a cohort sampled during active COVID-19. Sequencing was done on a sample of peripheral blood. The CDR3 sequence: CASSEAASQTF. The CDR3 DNA sequence: TGTGCCAGCAGTGAAGCGGCCTCCCAAACCTTC.